This T cell receptor beta chain emerged from a study of control samples from healthy donors and cancer patients. Method: immunoSEQ multiplex PCR; TCRdb's copy keeps in-frame clones and lacks some. The sample lists 100,000 to 150,000 clones, just under 90% occurring once. The length of the CDR3 is 15 residues. V was pared by 5 bases and J by 3 bases, with 4 bases of the junction left unmatched. Germline values: CDR1 MNHEY, CDR2 SVGAGI. The sequence derives from a man aged 50-60 years with head and neck cancer. The J gene is TRBJ1-2, the V gene TRBV6-5; TRBD1 aligns across 12 bases. The sequencing sample was made of PBMCs. Written as DNA, the CDR3 is TGTGCCAGCAGTCCCGGGACAGGGGGCTACTATGGCTACACCTTC. Its protein is CASSPGTGGYYGYTF.